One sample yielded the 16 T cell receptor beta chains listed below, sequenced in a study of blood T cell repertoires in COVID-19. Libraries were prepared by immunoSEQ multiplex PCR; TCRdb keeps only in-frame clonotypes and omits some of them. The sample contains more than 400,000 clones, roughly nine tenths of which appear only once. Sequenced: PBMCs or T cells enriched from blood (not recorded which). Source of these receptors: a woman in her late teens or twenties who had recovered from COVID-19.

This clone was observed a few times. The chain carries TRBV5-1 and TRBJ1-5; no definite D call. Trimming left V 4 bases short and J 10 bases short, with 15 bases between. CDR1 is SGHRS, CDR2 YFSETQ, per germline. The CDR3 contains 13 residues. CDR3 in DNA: TGCGCCAGCAGCCCAAGCGGCTCTTATCCCCAGCATTTT. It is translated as CASSPSGSYPQHF. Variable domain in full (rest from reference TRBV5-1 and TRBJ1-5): KAGVTQTPRYLIKTRGQQVTLSCSPISGHRSVSWYQQTPGQGLQFLFEYFSETQRNKGNFPGRFSGRQFSNSRSEMNVSTLELGDSALYLCASSPSGSYPQHFGDGTRLSIL.

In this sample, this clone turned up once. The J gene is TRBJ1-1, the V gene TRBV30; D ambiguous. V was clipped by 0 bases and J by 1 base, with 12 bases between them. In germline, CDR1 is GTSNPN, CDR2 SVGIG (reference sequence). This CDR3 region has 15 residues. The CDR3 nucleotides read TGTGCCTGGAGTGTACGAGCCCTAAGGAACACTGAAGCTTTCTTT. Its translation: CAWSVRALRNTEAFF.

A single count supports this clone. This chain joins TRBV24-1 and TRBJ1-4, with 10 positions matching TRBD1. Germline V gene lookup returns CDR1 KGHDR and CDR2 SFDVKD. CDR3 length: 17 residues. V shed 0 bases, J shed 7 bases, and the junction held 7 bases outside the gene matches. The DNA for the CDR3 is TGTGCCACCAGTGATTTGAAGACAGGGGGCAAGGGTGAAAAACTGTTTTTT. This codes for CATSDLKTGGKGEKLFF.

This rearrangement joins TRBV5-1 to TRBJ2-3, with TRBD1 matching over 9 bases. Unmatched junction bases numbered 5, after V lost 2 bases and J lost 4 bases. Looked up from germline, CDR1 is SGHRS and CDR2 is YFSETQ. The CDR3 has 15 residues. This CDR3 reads CASSLQGANSDTQYF. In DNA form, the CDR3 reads TGCGCCAGCAGCTTACAGGGGGCGAATTCAGATACGCAGTATTTT.

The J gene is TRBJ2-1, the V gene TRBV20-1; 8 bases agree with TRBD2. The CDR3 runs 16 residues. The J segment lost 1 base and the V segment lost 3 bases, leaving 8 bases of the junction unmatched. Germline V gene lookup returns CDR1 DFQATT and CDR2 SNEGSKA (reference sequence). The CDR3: CSASPHGGASYNEQFF. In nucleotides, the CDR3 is TGCAGTGCTAGTCCCCACGGGGGGGCATCCTACAATGAGCAGTTCTTC.

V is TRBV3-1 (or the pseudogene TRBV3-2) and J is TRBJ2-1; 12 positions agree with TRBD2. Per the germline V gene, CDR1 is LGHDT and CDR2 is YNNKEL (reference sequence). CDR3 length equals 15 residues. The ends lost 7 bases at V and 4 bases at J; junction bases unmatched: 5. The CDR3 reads CASTTLAGGYNEQFF. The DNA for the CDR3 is TGTGCCAGCACCACTCTAGCGGGGGGGTACAATGAGCAGTTCTTC.

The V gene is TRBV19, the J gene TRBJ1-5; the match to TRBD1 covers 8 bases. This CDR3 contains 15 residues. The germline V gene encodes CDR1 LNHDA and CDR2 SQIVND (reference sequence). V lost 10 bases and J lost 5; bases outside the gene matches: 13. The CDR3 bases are TGTGCCACCTCCGTGGACAGGGAGGCGGATCAGCCCCAGCATTTT. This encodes CATSVDREADQPQHF.

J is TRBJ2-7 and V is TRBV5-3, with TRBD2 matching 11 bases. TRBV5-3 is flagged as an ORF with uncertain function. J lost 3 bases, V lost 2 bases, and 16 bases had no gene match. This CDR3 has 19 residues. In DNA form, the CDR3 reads TGTGCCAGAAGCTTCCGGACTAGCGGGTCCTCTAGCCATTTCTACGAGCAGTACTTC. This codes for CARSFRTSGSSSHFYEQYF.

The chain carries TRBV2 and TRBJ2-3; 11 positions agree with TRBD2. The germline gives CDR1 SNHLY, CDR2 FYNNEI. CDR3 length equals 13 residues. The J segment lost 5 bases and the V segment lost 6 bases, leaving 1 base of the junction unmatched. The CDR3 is CASRLAGEDTQYF. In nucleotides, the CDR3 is TGTGCCAGCAGACTAGCGGGGGAAGATACGCAGTATTTT.

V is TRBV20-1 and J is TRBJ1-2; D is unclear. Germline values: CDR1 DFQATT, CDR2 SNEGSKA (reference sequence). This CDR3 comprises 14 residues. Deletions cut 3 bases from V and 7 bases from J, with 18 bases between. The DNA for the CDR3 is TGCAGTGCTAGTATTCCAGGATCGAGGGCTGGCTACACCTTC. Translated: CSASIPGSRAGYTF.

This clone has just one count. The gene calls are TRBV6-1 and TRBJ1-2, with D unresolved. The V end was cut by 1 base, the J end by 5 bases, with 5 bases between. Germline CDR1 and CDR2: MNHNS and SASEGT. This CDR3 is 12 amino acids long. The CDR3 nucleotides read TGTGCCAGCAGTGAAGGTCAATATGGCTACACCTTC. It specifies CASSEGQYGYTF.

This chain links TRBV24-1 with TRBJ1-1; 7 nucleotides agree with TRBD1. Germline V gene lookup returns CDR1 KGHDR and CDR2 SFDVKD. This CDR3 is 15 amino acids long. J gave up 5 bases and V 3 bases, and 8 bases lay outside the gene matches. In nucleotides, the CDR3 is TGTGCCACCAGTGATCCACGAACAGGGGATACTGAAGCTTTCTTT. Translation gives CATSDPRTGDTEAFF.

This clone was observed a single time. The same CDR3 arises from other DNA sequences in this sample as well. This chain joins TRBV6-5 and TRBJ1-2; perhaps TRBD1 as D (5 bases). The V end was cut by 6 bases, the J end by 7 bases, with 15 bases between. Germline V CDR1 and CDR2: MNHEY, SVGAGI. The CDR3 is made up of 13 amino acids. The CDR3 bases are TGTGCCAGCAGACCCGGGACGGGAGGTGGCTACACCTTC. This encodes CASRPGTGGGYTF.

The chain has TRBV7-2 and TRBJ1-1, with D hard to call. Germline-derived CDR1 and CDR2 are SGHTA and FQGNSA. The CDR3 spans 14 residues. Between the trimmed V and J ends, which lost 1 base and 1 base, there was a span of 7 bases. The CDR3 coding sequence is TGTGCCAGCAGCTTAGGGAGGGCGAACACTGAAGCTTTCTTT. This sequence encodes CASSLGRANTEAFF. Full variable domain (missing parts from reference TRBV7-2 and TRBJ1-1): GAGVSQSPSNKVTEKGKDVELRCDPISGHTALYWYRQSLGQGLEFLIYFQGNSAPDKSGLPSDRFSAERTGGSVSTLTIQRTQQEDSAVYLCASSLGRANTEAFFGQGTRLTVV.

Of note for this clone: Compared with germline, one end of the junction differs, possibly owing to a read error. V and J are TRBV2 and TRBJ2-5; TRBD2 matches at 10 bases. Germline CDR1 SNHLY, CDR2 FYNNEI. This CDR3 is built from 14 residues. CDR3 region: CASGDTSGVGGQYF. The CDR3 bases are TGTGCCAGCGGTGATACTAGCGGGGTGGGTGGCCAGTACTTC.

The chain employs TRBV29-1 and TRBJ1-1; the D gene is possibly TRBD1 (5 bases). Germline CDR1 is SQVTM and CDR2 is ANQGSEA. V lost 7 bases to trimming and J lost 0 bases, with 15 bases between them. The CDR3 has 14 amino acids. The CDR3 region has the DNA TGCAGCGCTTTTACGTCAGGGCTGAACACTGAAGCTTTCTTT. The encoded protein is CSAFTSGLNTEAFF.